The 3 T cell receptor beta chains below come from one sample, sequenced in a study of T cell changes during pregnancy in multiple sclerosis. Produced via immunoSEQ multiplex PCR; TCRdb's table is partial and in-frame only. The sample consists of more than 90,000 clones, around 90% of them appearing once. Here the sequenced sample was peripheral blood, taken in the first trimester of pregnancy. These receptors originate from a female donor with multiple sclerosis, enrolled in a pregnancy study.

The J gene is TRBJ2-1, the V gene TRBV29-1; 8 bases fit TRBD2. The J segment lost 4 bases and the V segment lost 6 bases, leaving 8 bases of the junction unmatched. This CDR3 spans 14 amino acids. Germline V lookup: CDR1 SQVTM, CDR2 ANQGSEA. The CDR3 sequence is CSVILAEGYNEQFF. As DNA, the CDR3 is TGCAGCGTGATACTAGCGGAGGGATACAATGAGCAGTTCTTC.

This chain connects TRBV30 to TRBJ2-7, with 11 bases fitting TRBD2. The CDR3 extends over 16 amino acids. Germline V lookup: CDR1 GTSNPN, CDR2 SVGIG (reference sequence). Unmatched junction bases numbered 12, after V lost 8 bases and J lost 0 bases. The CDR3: CAQSSSGLADSYEQYF. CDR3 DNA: TGTGCCCAAAGCAGTTCGGGACTAGCGGACTCCTACGAGCAGTACTTC.

The DNA of the CDR3 is TGTGCCAGCAGCTTTAAGGGGCCCTATGGCTACACCTTC. Amino acid sequence: CASSFKGPYGYTF. This chain joins TRBV5-8 and TRBJ1-2, with D tentatively TRBD1 (5 bases). In germline, CDR1 is SGHTS, CDR2 YDEGEE. The length of the CDR3 is 13 residues. V lost 2 bases and J 4 bases, leaving 9 bases between the germline ends.